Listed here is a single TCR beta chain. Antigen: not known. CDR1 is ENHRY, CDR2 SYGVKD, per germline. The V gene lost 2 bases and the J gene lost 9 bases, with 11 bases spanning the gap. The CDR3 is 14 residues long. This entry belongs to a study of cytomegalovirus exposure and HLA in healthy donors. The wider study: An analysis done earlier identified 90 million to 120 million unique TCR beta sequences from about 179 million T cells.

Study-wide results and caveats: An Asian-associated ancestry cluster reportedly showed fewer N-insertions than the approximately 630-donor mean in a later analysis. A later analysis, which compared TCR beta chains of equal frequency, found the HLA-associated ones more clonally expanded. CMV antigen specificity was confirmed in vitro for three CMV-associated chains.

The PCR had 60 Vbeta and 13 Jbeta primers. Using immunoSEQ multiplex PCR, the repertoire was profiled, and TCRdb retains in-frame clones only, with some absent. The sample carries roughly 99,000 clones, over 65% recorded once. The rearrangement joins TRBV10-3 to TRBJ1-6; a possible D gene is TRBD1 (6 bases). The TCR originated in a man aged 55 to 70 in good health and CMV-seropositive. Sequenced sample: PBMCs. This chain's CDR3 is CAISEIQGSSPLHF. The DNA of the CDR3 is TGTGCCATCAGTGAGATCCAGGGGAGTTCACCCCTCCACTTT.